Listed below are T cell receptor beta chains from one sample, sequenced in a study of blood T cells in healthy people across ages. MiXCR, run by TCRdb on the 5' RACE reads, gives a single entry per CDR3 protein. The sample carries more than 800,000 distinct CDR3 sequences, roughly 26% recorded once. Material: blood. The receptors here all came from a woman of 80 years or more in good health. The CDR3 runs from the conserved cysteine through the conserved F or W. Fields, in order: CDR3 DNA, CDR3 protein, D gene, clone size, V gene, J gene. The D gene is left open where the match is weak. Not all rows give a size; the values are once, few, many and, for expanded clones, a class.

CDR3 DNA: TGCAGCGTTGGGGAGAGGATAGGGGGGTCTGGCTATGGCTACACCTTC; CDR3 protein: CSVGERIGGSGYGYTF; D gene: NA; clone size: NA; V gene: TRBV29-1; J gene: TRBJ1-2
CDR3 DNA: TGTGCCAGCAGTCACCAAACTGGGGTGGGGGTTTATGGCTACACCTTC; CDR3 protein: CASSHQTGVGVYGYTF; D gene: NA; clone size: few; V gene: TRBV9; J gene: TRBJ1-2
CDR3 DNA: TGTGCCAGCAGTTCCCCGCAGGGGGCCGACACTGAAGTTTTCTTT; CDR3 protein: CASSSPQGADTEVFF; D gene: TRBD1; clone size: few; V gene: TRBV28; J gene: TRBJ1-1
CDR3 DNA: TGTGCCAGCAGCGTCCCCACTAGCGGGAGGGGGCGGTTCTACAATGAGCAGTTCTTC; CDR3 protein: CASSVPTSGRGRFYNEQFF; D gene: TRBD2; clone size: NA; V gene: TRBV7-2; J gene: TRBJ2-1
CDR3 DNA: TGTGCCAGCAGCTCTTCTCCGGGAGAGCAGTACTTC; CDR3 protein: CASSSSPGEQYF; D gene: NA; clone size: many; V gene: TRBV12-3/TRBV12-4; J gene: TRBJ2-7
CDR3 DNA: TGTGCCAGCAGCTTTAGCGGGAGTAGCAAAAACATTCAGTACTTC; CDR3 protein: CASSFSGSSKNIQYF; D gene: TRBD2; clone size: NA; V gene: TRBV5-5; J gene: TRBJ2-4
CDR3 DNA: TGTGCCAGCAGCTACGGGGGGAATGGCTACACCTTC; CDR3 protein: CASSYGGNGYTF; D gene: NA; clone size: few; V gene: TRBV7-2; J gene: TRBJ1-2
CDR3 DNA: TGTGCCAGCTCAACTCTAAGCACAGATACGCAGTATTTT; CDR3 protein: CASSTLSTDTQYF; D gene: NA; clone size: few; V gene: TRBV18; J gene: TRBJ2-3
CDR3 DNA: TGCAGTGGGCCCGAGAAAGTCAATCAGCCCCAGCATTTT; CDR3 protein: CSGPEKVNQPQHF; D gene: NA; clone size: NA; V gene: TRBV20-1; J gene: TRBJ1-5
CDR3 DNA: TGTGCCAGCAGCCGAGGGGGATCTAACACCGGGGAGCTGTTTTTT; CDR3 protein: CASSRGGSNTGELFF; D gene: NA; clone size: NA; V gene: TRBV7-2; J gene: TRBJ2-2
CDR3 DNA: TGTGCCTGGAGGGCCCGGGGGGCCGGAGAGACCCAGTACTTC; CDR3 protein: CAWRARGAGETQYF; D gene: NA; clone size: few; V gene: TRBV30; J gene: TRBJ2-5
CDR3 DNA: TGCAGTGCCCCGGGGAGGGACAGGGTGATCTACGAGCAGTACTTC; CDR3 protein: CSAPGRDRVIYEQYF; D gene: TRBD1; clone size: NA; V gene: TRBV20-1; J gene: TRBJ2-7
CDR3 DNA: TGTGTCAGCAGTTTAGGGGCGAGCGGAGATACGCAGTATTTT; CDR3 protein: CVSSLGASGDTQYF; D gene: NA; clone size: NA; V gene: TRBV12-3/TRBV12-4; J gene: TRBJ2-3
CDR3 DNA: TGTGCCAGCAGTTCTTCTTCGACAGGGGAGGCCGACTATGGCTACACCTTC; CDR3 protein: CASSSSSTGEADYGYTF; D gene: TRBD1; clone size: NA; V gene: TRBV6-5; J gene: TRBJ1-2
CDR3 DNA: TGTGCCAGCAGGAGCGGGGGGCCAGCCTCCTACGAGCAGTACTTC; CDR3 protein: CASRSGGPASYEQYF; D gene: TRBD2; clone size: many; V gene: TRBV6-2/TRBV6-3; J gene: TRBJ2-7
CDR3 DNA: TGCGCCAGCAGCAGGGGGCGGCACTCTGGGGCCAACGTCCTGACTTTC; CDR3 protein: CASSRGRHSGANVLTF; D gene: TRBD1; clone size: many; V gene: TRBV5-1; J gene: TRBJ2-6
CDR3 DNA: TGTGCCAGCAGCGTAGCCCCCTCGGGCAGGGGGTTTGAAGGGACCCAGTACTTC; CDR3 protein: CASSVAPSGRGFEGTQYF; D gene: TRBD1; clone size: many; V gene: TRBV9; J gene: TRBJ2-5
CDR3 DNA: TGCAGTGCTCCCCAAGGGGTAAGGACTGAAGCTTTCTTT; CDR3 protein: CSAPQGVRTEAFF; D gene: NA; clone size: few; V gene: TRBV20-1; J gene: TRBJ1-1
CDR3 DNA: TGTGCCTGGAGTAATACTAGCGGCTCCTACAATGAGCAGTTCTTC; CDR3 protein: CAWSNTSGSYNEQFF; D gene: TRBD2; clone size: many; V gene: TRBV30; J gene: TRBJ2-1
CDR3 DNA: TGTGCCAGTAGTATGAAAAACCTAGCCGAAAACATTCAGTACTTC; CDR3 protein: CASSMKNLAENIQYF; D gene: NA; clone size: few; V gene: TRBV19; J gene: TRBJ2-4
CDR3 DNA: TGCAGTGCGTCCTGGGACAGGACTTACGAGCAGTACTTC; CDR3 protein: CSASWDRTYEQYF; D gene: TRBD1; clone size: many; V gene: TRBV20-1; J gene: TRBJ2-7
CDR3 DNA: TGTGCTAGCAGCTTGCTCAAATCAGATACGCAGTATTTT; CDR3 protein: CASSLLKSDTQYF; D gene: NA; clone size: NA; V gene: TRBV7-9; J gene: TRBJ2-3
CDR3 DNA: TGCAGTATACGATTGGGAGGGGGCGCGGGAGTTAAGGCCAAAAACATTCAGTACTTC; CDR3 protein: CSIRLGGGAGVKAKNIQYF; D gene: NA; clone size: few; V gene: TRBV20-1; J gene: TRBJ2-4
CDR3 DNA: TGTGCCTACAGCCAAAGATGGGGCCTGGGGACCCAGTACTTC; CDR3 protein: CAYSQRWGLGTQYF; D gene: NA; clone size: few; V gene: TRBV7-2; J gene: TRBJ2-5
CDR3 DNA: TGTGCCAGCAGCTTAGATCAAGCTAGCGGGGGACCCAAGGGGCAGTTCTTC; CDR3 protein: CASSLDQASGGPKGQFF; D gene: TRBD2; clone size: many; V gene: TRBV11-2; J gene: TRBJ2-1
CDR3 DNA: TGCGCCAGCAGCCAAGAGCAGGGATCCATCGGGGAGCTGTTTTTT; CDR3 protein: CASSQEQGSIGELFF; D gene: NA; clone size: NA; V gene: TRBV4-3; J gene: TRBJ2-2
CDR3 DNA: TGCAGTGCTAGATATATTCTGGAGGAGCAGTATTTT; CDR3 protein: CSARYILEEQYF; D gene: NA; clone size: once; V gene: TRBV20-1; J gene: TRBJ2-3
CDR3 DNA: TGTGCCAGCAGCCTTACGGGACAGCAAGAGACCCAGTACTTC; CDR3 protein: CASSLTGQQETQYF; D gene: TRBD1; clone size: few; V gene: TRBV9; J gene: TRBJ2-5
CDR3 DNA: TGTGCCAGCAGTACCTCTAGGGGAACCAGGGAGACCCAGTACTTC; CDR3 protein: CASSTSRGTRETQYF; D gene: NA; clone size: many; V gene: TRBV6-2/TRBV6-3; J gene: TRBJ2-5
CDR3 DNA: TGTGCCATCAGTGCCCCTCCAGATACGCAGTATTTT; CDR3 protein: CAISAPPDTQYF; D gene: NA; clone size: once; V gene: TRBV10-3; J gene: TRBJ2-3
CDR3 DNA: TGCGCCAGCAGCCAAGACAGGTTCAATCAGCCCCAGCATTTT; CDR3 protein: CASSQDRFNQPQHF; D gene: NA; clone size: NA; V gene: TRBV4-3; J gene: TRBJ1-5
CDR3 DNA: TGTGCCAGCAGTTCCCCGGACAGCTATAGCAATCAGCCCCAGCATTTT; CDR3 protein: CASSSPDSYSNQPQHF; D gene: NA; clone size: many; V gene: TRBV6-2/TRBV6-3; J gene: TRBJ1-5
CDR3 DNA: TGTGCCAGCAGTTTTGACAGGGAGTCTGGCTACACCTTC; CDR3 protein: CASSFDRESGYTF; D gene: TRBD1; clone size: NA; V gene: TRBV12-3/TRBV12-4; J gene: TRBJ1-2
CDR3 DNA: TGTGCCAGCAGCTTCGGGACAGGGCGGCGGGAGAACACTGAAGCTTTCTTT; CDR3 protein: CASSFGTGRRENTEAFF; D gene: TRBD1; clone size: many; V gene: TRBV7-9; J gene: TRBJ1-1
CDR3 DNA: TGTGCCAGCCTGATAGCGGGGGGAGTGGCCAATGAGCAGTTCTTC; CDR3 protein: CASLIAGGVANEQFF; D gene: TRBD2; clone size: many; V gene: TRBV7-9; J gene: TRBJ2-1
CDR3 DNA: TGTGTCATGGGGGAGGGGACAGGGAAGGACGAGCAGTACTTC; CDR3 protein: CVMGEGTGKDEQYF; D gene: TRBD1; clone size: few; V gene: TRBV10-3; J gene: TRBJ2-7
CDR3 DNA: TGTGCCAGCAGCTCGGGACCCCCCGGGGGTACGCAGTATTTT; CDR3 protein: CASSSGPPGGTQYF; D gene: NA; clone size: NA; V gene: TRBV7-2; J gene: TRBJ2-3
CDR3 DNA: TGTGCCATCAGTGAGTCGTTTCTAGATACGCAGTATTTT; CDR3 protein: CAISESFLDTQYF; D gene: NA; clone size: many; V gene: TRBV10-3; J gene: TRBJ2-3
CDR3 DNA: TGTGCCAGCAGCCGAGGACAGAATGGCTACACCTTC; CDR3 protein: CASSRGQNGYTF; D gene: NA; clone size: NA; V gene: TRBV3-1; J gene: TRBJ1-2
CDR3 DNA: TGCGCCAGCACCTTGGACGGCTCCTACAATGAGCAGTTCTTC; CDR3 protein: CASTLDGSYNEQFF; D gene: NA; clone size: NA; V gene: TRBV5-1; J gene: TRBJ2-1
CDR3 DNA: TGTGCCAGCAGCTTAGAGTGGCTAGCTGAGCAGTTCTTC; CDR3 protein: CASSLEWLAEQFF; D gene: NA; clone size: many; V gene: TRBV7-2; J gene: TRBJ2-1
CDR3 DNA: TGTGCCAGCAGCGTCGGGCCTCGAGGTGCCTACGAGCAGTACTTC; CDR3 protein: CASSVGPRGAYEQYF; D gene: NA; clone size: NA; V gene: TRBV5-6; J gene: TRBJ2-7
CDR3 DNA: TGTGCCAGCGAACGGGGCTTCGCTAATGAAAAACTGTTTTTT; CDR3 protein: CASERGFANEKLFF; D gene: NA; clone size: once; V gene: TRBV13; J gene: TRBJ1-4
CDR3 DNA: TGTGCCAGCAGTTCGGCAGCGGGGGTGTCCACAGATGCGCAGTATTTT; CDR3 protein: CASSSAAGVSTDAQYF; D gene: TRBD2; clone size: once; V gene: TRBV12-3/TRBV12-4; J gene: TRBJ2-3
CDR3 DNA: TGTGCCATCAGTGCGCCGACAGGGGGCCGGAATGAGCAGTTCTTC; CDR3 protein: CAISAPTGGRNEQFF; D gene: TRBD1; clone size: many; V gene: TRBV10-3; J gene: TRBJ2-1
CDR3 DNA: TGTGCCAGCAGCTACCTAGCGGTGGGCGAGCAGTACTTC; CDR3 protein: CASSYLAVGEQYF; D gene: TRBD2; clone size: NA; V gene: TRBV7-9; J gene: TRBJ2-7
CDR3 DNA: TGTGCCAGCAGAAGACTAAGAACAGATACGCAGTATTTT; CDR3 protein: CASRRLRTDTQYF; D gene: NA; clone size: NA; V gene: TRBV12-3/TRBV12-4; J gene: TRBJ2-3
CDR3 DNA: TGCAGTGCTGGGAGGGGAAGCGGCCCCCTCAATGAGCAGTTCTTC; CDR3 protein: CSAGRGSGPLNEQFF; D gene: TRBD2; clone size: once; V gene: TRBV20-1; J gene: TRBJ2-1
CDR3 DNA: TGCGCCAGCAGCTTCAGGCCCTTAGCGGGGGGGTCGCCAGATACGCAGTATTTT; CDR3 protein: CASSFRPLAGGSPDTQYF; D gene: TRBD2; clone size: NA; V gene: TRBV5-1; J gene: TRBJ2-3
CDR3 DNA: TGTGCCAGCAGCCAAGATTTACTGGCGGAGACCACAGATACGCGGTATTTT; CDR3 protein: CASSQDLLAETTDTRYF; D gene: NA; clone size: NA; V gene: TRBV4-2; J gene: TRBJ2-3
CDR3 DNA: TGCGCCAGCAGCAAGGGACTAGCGGGGGCCGGTGAGACCCAGTACTTC; CDR3 protein: CASSKGLAGAGETQYF; D gene: TRBD2; clone size: many; V gene: TRBV5-1; J gene: TRBJ2-5
CDR3 DNA: TGTGCCAGCAGTTATTCGGGACTAGCGGGGGGGAGCTCCTACAATGAGCAGTTCTTC; CDR3 protein: CASSYSGLAGGSSYNEQFF; D gene: TRBD2; clone size: few; V gene: TRBV6-2/TRBV6-3; J gene: TRBJ2-1
CDR3 DNA: TGTGCCAGCAGTCGCGGTCCCGAATTTCATCAGCATTTT; CDR3 protein: CASSRGPEFHQHF; D gene: NA; clone size: many; V gene: TRBV7-2; J gene: TRBJ1-5
CDR3 DNA: TGTGCCAGCAGTGAAAGGGCGGGACCCTCCTACAATGAGCAGTTCTTC; CDR3 protein: CASSERAGPSYNEQFF; D gene: NA; clone size: many; V gene: TRBV2; J gene: TRBJ2-1